This entry describes one TCR beta chain. Generated by immunoSEQ multiplex PCR, the TCRdb table keeps only in-frame clones and is missing some. The table lists over 80,000 clones, 90% of them singletons, with under 0.85% in the top ten. The data derive from a study of T cell changes during pregnancy in multiple sclerosis. This CDR3 has 16 amino acids. CDR1 is LNHNV, CDR2 YYDKDF, per germline (reference sequence). Between the trimmed V and J ends, which lost 4 bases and 5 bases, there was a span of 20 bases. The sequence was obtained from a female donor in good health, enrolled as a control in a pregnancy study. This chain uses TRBV15 with TRBJ2-5; TRBD1 might be the D (6 bases). The specimen was peripheral blood, collected in the second trimester of pregnancy. The CDR3 DNA sequence: TGTGCCACCAGCAAACGCCGGGACACCCCGCGGGAGACCCAGTACTTC. As protein: CATSKRRDTPRETQYF.